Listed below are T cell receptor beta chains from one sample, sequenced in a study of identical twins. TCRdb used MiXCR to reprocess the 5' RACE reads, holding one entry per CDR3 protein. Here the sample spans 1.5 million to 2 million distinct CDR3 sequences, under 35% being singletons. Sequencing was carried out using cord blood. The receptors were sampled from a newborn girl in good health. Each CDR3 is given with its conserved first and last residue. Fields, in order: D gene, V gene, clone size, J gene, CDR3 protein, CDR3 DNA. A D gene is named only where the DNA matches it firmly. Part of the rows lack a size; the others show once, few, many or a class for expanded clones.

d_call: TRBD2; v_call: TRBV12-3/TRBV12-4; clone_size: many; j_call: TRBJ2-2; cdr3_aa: CASSLTSGVNTGELFF; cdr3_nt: TGTGCCAGCAGTTTAACTAGCGGGGTGAACACCGGGGAGCTGTTTTTT
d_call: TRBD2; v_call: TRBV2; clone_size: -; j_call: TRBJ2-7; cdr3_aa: CASSGASGPYNEQYF; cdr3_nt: TGTGCCAGCAGTGGAGCTAGCGGTCCCTACAATGAGCAGTACTTC
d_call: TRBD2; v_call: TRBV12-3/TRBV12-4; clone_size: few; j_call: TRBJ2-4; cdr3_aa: CASTAGTSFSSGPYF; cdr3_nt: TGTGCCAGCACCGCGGGGACTAGCTTTAGTTCCGGTCCGTACTTC
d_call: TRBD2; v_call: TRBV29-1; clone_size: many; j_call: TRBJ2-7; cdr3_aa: CSVEGHTSGRAYEQYF; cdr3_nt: TGCAGCGTTGAAGGGCATACTAGCGGGAGGGCCTACGAGCAGTACTTC
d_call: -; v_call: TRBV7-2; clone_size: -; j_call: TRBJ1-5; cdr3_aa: CASSLVGANQPQHF; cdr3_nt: TGTGCCAGCAGCTTAGTCGGGGCCAATCAGCCCCAGCATTTT
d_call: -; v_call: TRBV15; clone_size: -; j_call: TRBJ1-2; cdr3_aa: CATSREDGYTF; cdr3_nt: TGTGCCACCAGCAGAGAAGATGGCTACACCTTC
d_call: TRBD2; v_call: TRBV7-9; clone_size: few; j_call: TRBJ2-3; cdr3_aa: CASSYPGTSGSDTQYF; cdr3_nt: TGTGCCAGCAGCTACCCCGGGACTAGCGGGAGTGATACGCAGTATTTT
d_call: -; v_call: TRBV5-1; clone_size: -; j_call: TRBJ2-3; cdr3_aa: CSSKWGSTDTQYF; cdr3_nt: TGCTCCAGCAAGTGGGGGTCCACAGATACGCAGTATTTT
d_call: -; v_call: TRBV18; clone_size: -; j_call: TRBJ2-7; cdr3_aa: CASSPGSRESQYEQYF; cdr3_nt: TGTGCCAGCTCACCAGGGAGCCGGGAGAGCCAATACGAGCAGTACTTC
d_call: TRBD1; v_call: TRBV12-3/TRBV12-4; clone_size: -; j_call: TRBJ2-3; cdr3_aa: CASSFTTGVTDTQYF; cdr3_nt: TGTGCCAGCAGTTTTACGACAGGGGTCACAGATACGCAGTATTTT
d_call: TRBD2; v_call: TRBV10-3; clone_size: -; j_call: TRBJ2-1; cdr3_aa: CATSAGTSGLHNEQFF; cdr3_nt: TGTGCCACCAGCGCTGGGACTAGCGGCCTTCACAATGAGCAGTTCTTC
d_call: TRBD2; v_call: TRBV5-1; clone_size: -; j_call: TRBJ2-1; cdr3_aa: CASSPGTRQETQFF; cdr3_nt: TGCGCCAGCAGCCCAGGGACTAGACAAGAGACCCAGTTCTTC
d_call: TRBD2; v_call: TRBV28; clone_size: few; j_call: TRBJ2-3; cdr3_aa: CASALSLAGGTQYF; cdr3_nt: TGTGCCAGCGCATTGAGTCTAGCGGGAGGTACGCAGTATTTT
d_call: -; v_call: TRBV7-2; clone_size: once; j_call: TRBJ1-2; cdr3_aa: CASSRMDPGLQNYGYTF; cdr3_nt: TGTGCCAGCAGCCGGATGGACCCCGGTCTACAGAACTATGGCTACACCTTC
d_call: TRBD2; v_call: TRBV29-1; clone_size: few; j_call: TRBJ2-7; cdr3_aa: CSVETAGGSYEQYF; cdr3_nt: TGCAGCGTTGAAACAGCGGGGGGCTCCTACGAGCAGTACTTC
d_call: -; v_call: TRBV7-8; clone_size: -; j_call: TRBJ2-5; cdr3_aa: CASSLGDGQRSDEQYF; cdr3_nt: TGTGCCAGCAGCTTAGGGGATGGACAGAGGAGCGATGAGCAGTACTTC
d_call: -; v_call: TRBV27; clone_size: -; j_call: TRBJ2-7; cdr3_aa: CAILPGHSYEQYF; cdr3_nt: TGTGCCATTCTTCCGGGACACTCCTACGAGCAGTACTTC
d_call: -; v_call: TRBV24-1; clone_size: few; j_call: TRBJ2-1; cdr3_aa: CATSDGWGPNNEQFF; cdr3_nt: TGTGCCACCAGTGATGGGTGGGGCCCCAACAATGAGCAGTTCTTC
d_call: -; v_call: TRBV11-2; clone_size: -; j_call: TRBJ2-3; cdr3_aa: CASSVPTGVKNTQYF; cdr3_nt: TGTGCCAGCAGCGTACCCACCGGGGTTAAAAATACGCAGTATTTT
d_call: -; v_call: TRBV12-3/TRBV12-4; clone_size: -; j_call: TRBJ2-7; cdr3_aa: CASSPPTREQYF; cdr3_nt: TGTGCCAGCAGTCCCCCTACAAGAGAGCAGTACTTC
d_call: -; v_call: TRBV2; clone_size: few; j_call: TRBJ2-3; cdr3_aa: CASSEGITGTTDTQYF; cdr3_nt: TGTGCCAGCAGTGAGGGTATCACAGGGACCACAGATACGCAGTATTTT
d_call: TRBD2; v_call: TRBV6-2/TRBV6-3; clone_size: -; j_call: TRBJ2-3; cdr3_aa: CASSYDGGLAWAQYF; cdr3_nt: TGTGCCAGCAGTTACGACGGCGGACTAGCATGGGCGCAGTATTTT
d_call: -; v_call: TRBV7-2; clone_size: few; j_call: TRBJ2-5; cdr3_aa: CASSLGGRGSQETQYF; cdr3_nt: TGTGCCAGCAGCTTAGGAGGCCGGGGGTCCCAAGAGACCCAGTACTTC
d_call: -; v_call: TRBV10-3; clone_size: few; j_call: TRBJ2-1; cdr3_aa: CAISNLGGSSYNEQFF; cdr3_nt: TGTGCCATCAGTAACCTGGGTGGGAGCTCCTACAATGAGCAGTTCTTC
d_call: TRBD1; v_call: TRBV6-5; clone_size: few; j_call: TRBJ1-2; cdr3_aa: CASSYSTGQGNYGYTF; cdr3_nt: TGTGCCAGCAGTTACTCGACGGGACAGGGAAACTATGGCTACACCTTC
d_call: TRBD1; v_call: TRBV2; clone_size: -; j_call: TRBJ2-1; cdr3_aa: CATTGDRGSYNEQFF; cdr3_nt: TGTGCCACCACGGGGGACAGGGGGTCCTACAATGAGCAGTTCTTC
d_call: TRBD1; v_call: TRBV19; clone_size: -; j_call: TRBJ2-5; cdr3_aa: CASKPTGLETQYF; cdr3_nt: TGTGCCAGTAAACCGACAGGGTTAGAGACCCAGTACTTC
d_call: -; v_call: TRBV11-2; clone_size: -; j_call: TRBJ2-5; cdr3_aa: CASSIKWLQETQYF; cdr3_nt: TGTGCCAGCAGCATCAAGTGGCTCCAAGAGACCCAGTACTTC
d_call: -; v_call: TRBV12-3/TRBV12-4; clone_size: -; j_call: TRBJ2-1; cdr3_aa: CASNPAGSPQETQFF; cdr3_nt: TGTGCCAGCAACCCAGCCGGTTCCCCACAAGAGACCCAGTTCTTC
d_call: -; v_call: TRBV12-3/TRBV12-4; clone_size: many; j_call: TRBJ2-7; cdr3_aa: CASSLQSYEQYF; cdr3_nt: TGTGCCAGCAGCTTACAATCCTACGAGCAGTACTTC
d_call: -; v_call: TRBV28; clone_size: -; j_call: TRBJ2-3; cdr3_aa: CASSLGGGSTGTQYF; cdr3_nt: TGTGCCAGCAGTTTAGGGGGCGGGAGCACAGGTACGCAGTATTTT
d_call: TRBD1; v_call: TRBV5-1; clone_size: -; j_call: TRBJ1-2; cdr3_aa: CASSPGQVYYGYTF; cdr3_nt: TGCGCCAGCAGCCCGGGACAGGTCTACTATGGCTACACCTTC
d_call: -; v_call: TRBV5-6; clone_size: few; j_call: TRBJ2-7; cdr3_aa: CASSLLPGVNYEQYF; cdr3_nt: TGTGCCAGCAGCTTGCTCCCGGGGGTTAACTACGAGCAGTACTTC
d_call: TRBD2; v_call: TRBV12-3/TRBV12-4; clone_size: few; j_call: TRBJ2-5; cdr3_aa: CASSLVLAGVETQYF; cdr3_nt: TGTGCCAGCAGTTTAGTACTAGCGGGAGTAGAGACCCAGTACTTC
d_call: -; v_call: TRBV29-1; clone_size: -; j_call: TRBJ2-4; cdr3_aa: CSVDTGLRAQYF; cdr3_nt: TGCAGCGTTGATACGGGCCTAAGGGCCCAGTACTTC
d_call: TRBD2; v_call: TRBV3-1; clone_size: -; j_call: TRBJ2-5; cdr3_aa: CASSHRAGGKETQYF; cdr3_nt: TGTGCCAGCAGCCACAGAGCGGGAGGAAAAGAGACCCAGTACTTC
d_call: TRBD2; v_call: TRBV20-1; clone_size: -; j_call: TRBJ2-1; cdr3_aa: CSARDKGTSGSPSSYNEQFF; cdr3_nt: TGCAGTGCTAGAGATAAGGGGACTAGCGGGAGCCCTAGCTCCTACAATGAGCAGTTCTTC
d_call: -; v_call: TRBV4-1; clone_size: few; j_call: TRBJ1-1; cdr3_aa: CASSQIFEANTEAFF; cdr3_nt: TGCGCCAGCAGCCAAATCTTTGAAGCGAACACTGAAGCTTTCTTT
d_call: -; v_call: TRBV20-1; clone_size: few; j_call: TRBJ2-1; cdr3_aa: CSAPEGGRPYNEQFF; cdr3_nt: TGCAGTGCTCCCGAAGGGGGTCGGCCATACAATGAGCAGTTCTTC
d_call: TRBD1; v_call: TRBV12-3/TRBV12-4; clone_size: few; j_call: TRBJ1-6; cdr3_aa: CASRTTGLGNSPLHF; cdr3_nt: TGTGCCAGCAGAACGACAGGGCTTGGGAATTCACCCCTCCACTTT
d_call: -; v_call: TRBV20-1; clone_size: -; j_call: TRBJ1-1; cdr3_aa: CSARNGGWGTEAFF; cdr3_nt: TGCAGTGCTAGAAACGGCGGGTGGGGCACTGAAGCTTTCTTT
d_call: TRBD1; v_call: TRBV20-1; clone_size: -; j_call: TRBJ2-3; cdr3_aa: CSAEQGASTDTQYF; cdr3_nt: TGCAGTGCTGAGCAGGGGGCGAGCACAGATACGCAGTATTTT
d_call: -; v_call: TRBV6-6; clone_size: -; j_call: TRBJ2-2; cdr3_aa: CASSSIDTGELFF; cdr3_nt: TGTGCCAGCAGTTCGATAGACACCGGGGAGCTGTTTTTT
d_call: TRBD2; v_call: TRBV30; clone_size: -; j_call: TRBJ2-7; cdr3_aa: CAYRLAGGNEQYF; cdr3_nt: TGTGCCTATAGACTAGCGGGGGGTAACGAGCAGTACTTC
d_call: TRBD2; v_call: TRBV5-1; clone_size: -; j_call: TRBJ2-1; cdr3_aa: CASSLQLAGITTNNEQFF; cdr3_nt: TGCGCCAGCAGCTTGCAACTAGCGGGAATCACTACTAACAATGAGCAGTTCTTC
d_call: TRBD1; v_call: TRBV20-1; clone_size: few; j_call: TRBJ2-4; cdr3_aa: CSARDLRTGGPKNIQYF; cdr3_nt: TGCAGTGCTAGAGATCTAAGGACAGGGGGGCCCAAAAACATTCAGTACTTC
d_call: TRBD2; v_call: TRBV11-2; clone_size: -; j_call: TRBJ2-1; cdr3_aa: CASSLKREGLIYEQFF; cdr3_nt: TGTGCCAGCAGTTTAAAGCGGGAGGGCTTAATATATGAGCAGTTCTTC
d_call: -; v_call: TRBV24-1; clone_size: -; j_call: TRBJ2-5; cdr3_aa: CATSDSLAVETQYF; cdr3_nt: TGTGCCACCAGTGATTCCCTAGCCGTGGAGACCCAGTACTTC
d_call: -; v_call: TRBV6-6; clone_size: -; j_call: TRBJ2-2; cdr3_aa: CASSPSAVYGELFF; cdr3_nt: TGTGCCAGCAGCCCATCGGCAGTCTACGGGGAGCTGTTTTTT
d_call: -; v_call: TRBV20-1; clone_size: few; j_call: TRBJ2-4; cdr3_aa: CSASPNSIQYF; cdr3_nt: TGCAGTGCCAGCCCTAACTCCATTCAGTACTTC
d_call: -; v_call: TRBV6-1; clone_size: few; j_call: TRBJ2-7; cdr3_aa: CASVAGAWDEQYF; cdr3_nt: TGTGCCAGCGTTGCAGGGGCTTGGGACGAGCAGTACTTC
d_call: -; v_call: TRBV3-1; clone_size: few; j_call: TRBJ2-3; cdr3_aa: CASSQDVDTQYF; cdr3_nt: TGTGCCAGCAGCCAAGATGTAGATACGCAGTATTTT
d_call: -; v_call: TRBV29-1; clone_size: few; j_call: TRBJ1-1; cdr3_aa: CSVVVRGNANTEAFF; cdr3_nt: TGCAGCGTTGTTGTCCGGGGCAACGCGAACACTGAAGCTTTCTTT
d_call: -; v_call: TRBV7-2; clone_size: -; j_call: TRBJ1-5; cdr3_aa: CASSLNQFNQPQHF; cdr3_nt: TGTGCCAGCAGCTTAAATCAGTTCAATCAGCCCCAGCATTTT